These 9 T cell receptor beta chains originate from one sample sequenced in a study of blood T cell repertoires in COVID-19. Produced via immunoSEQ multiplex PCR; TCRdb's table is partial and in-frame only. The sample contains over 75,000 clones, around 80% of which appear only once. The specimen was peripheral blood. The receptors come from a woman older than 75 with active or convalescent COVID-19.

This chain joins TRBV19 and TRBJ2-5, with 9 bases lining up with TRBD1. From germline, CDR1 is LNHDA and CDR2 SQIVND (reference sequence). This CDR3 contains 17 residues. The V segment lost 5 bases and the J segment 9 bases; nucleotides outside the gene matches: 19. CDR3 sequence: CASSLTSHGQGKRPQYF. CDR3 DNA: TGTGCCAGTAGTCTTACCTCACATGGACAGGGGAAGAGACCCCAGTACTTC.

The genes are TRBV2 and TRBJ1-2; D may be TRBD1 (6 bases). Trimming shortened V by 3 bases and J by 3 bases, and 14 bases separated the two germline ends. The CDR3 spans 15 residues. Germline CDR1 is SNHLY and CDR2 is FYNNEI. The CDR3 loop reads CASSEWGGRDYGYTF. CDR3 coding DNA: TGTGCCAGCAGTGAGTGGGGGGGCAGGGACTATGGCTACACCTTC.

The gene calls are TRBV7-9 and TRBJ1-1, with TRBD1 matching 7 bases. Germline V gives CDR1 SEHNR, CDR2 FQNEAQ (reference sequence). This CDR3 has 14 residues. Unmatched junction bases numbered 10, after V lost 4 bases and J lost 8 bases. The CDR3 DNA sequence: TGTGCCAGCAGCTCCGACAGGGTTCGGGTGGAAGCTTTCTTT. This codes for CASSSDRVRVEAFF.

This chain uses TRBV6-4 with TRBJ2-2, with TRBD1 matching 7 bases. There are 14 residues in the CDR3. The junction had 4 bases not matched to a gene; V was cut back by 4 bases and J by 5 bases. Germline V gene sequence: CDR1 MRHNA, CDR2 SNTAGT. The CDR3 coding sequence is TGTGCCAGCAGTGTAACAGGGGATACCGGGGAGCTGTTTTTT. Protein sequence: CASSVTGDTGELFF.

CDR3: CASSLGQGLTGELFF. CDR3 nucleotides: TGTGCCAGCAGCTTAGGACAGGGGTTGACCGGGGAGCTGTTTTTT. The chain combines TRBV7-3 with TRBJ2-2; 9 nucleotides align to TRBD1. Germline values: CDR1 SGHTA, CDR2 FQGTGA. The V and J ends lost 2 bases and 5 bases, in that order; junction bases with no gene match: 3. This CDR3 spans 15 amino acids.

This chain connects TRBV5-4 to TRBJ2-2, with TRBD1 identical over 8 bases. The CDR3 runs 15 residues. V shed 1 base and J 6 bases; nucleotides not matched to a gene: 5. Germline V gene sequence: CDR1 SGHNT, CDR2 YYREEE (reference sequence). The CDR3 region has the DNA TGTGCCAGCAGCTTGCAGGGGGCAGGACCCGGGGAGCTGTTTTTT. This encodes CASSLQGAGPGELFF.

This clone appeared once. The chain links TRBV30 to TRBJ1-5, with D hard to call. Germline V gives CDR1 GTSNPN, CDR2 SVGIG (reference sequence). The CDR3 has 13 amino acids. V was shortened by 4 bases and J by 5 bases, with 12 bases between the two germline ends. The CDR3 region has the DNA TGTGCCTGGACCCCTCGGCGGGATCAGCCCCAGCATTTT. This codes for CAWTPRRDQPQHF.

The J gene is TRBJ1-1, the V gene TRBV10-1; TRBD1 aligns across 7 bases. J lost 3 bases, V lost 8 bases, and 6 bases had no gene match. From germline, CDR1 is WNHNN and CDR2 SYGVQD (reference sequence). The CDR3 sequence is 13 residues long. The CDR3 DNA sequence: TGCGCCAGCTCGGACAGGAGGGACACTGAAGCTTTCTTT. Its protein is CASSDRRDTEAFF.

The chain combines TRBV28 with TRBJ2-7, with 8 bases that match TRBD2. In germline, CDR1 is MDHEN, CDR2 SYDVKM. The CDR3 runs 18 residues. Unmatched junction bases numbered 19, after V lost 6 bases and J lost 3 bases. The CDR3 coding sequence is TGTGCCAGCAGCTTGACTGAGGGAGCCGGGACTAGGGGCTACGAGCAGTACTTC. This gives the protein CASSLTEGAGTRGYEQYF.